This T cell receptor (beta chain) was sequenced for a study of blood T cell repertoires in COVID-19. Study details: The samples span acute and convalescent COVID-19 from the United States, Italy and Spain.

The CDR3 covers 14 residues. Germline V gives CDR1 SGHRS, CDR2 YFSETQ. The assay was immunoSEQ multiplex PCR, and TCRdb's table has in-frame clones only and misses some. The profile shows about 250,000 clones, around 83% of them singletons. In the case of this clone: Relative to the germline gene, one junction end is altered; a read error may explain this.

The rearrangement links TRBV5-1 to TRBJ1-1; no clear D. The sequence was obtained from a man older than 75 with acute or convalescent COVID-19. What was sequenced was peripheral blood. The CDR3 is CASRLVSGNTEAFF. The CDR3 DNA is TGCGCCAGCAGGTTGGTGTCAGGGAACACTGAAGCTTTCTTT.